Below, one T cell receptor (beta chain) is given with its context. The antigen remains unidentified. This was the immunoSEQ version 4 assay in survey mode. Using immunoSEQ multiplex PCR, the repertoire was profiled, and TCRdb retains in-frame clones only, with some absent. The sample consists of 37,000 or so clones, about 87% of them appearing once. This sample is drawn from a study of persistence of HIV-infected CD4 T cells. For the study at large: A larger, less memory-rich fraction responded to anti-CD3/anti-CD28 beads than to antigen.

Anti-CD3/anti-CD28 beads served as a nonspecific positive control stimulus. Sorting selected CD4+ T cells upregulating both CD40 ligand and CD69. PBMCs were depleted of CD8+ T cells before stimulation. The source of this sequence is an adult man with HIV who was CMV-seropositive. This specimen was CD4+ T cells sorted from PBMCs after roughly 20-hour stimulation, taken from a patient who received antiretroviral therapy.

Written as DNA, the CDR3 is TGCGCCAGCAGCTTCAATAACATGAACACTGAAGCTTTCTTT. It codes for CASSFNNMNTEAFF. The chain combines TRBV5-1 with TRBJ1-1; D is undetermined. In germline, CDR1 is SGHRS, CDR2 YFSETQ. Trimming took off 2 bases at V and 0 bases at J, with 8 bases between the two ends. The CDR3 totals 14 residues.